These T cell receptor beta chains were read from a single sample in a study of T cell repertoires in cytomegalovirus infection. The antigens these receptors bind are not known. One entry per CDR3 protein results from TCRdb running MiXCR on the reads. The sample consists of hundreds of thousands of distinct CDR3 sequences, around 32% of them appearing once. The material was cultured PBMCs, obtained from culture after CMV antigen stimulation. Receptor source: a human donor in good health (CMV status not recorded). Some clones in this sample may be carry-over from other donors' samples. CDR3s include the opening cysteine and the closing phenylalanine or tryptophan. A D gene is named only where the DNA matches it firmly. Size values are once, few and many counts, or a class for expanded clones, and some rows have none.

clone_size: many
v_call: TRBV7-8
d_call: TRBD1
j_call: TRBJ1-6
cdr3_aa: CASSSWTGRENSPLHF
cdr3_nt: TGTGCCAGCAGCTCCTGGACAGGGAGAGAGAATTCACCCCTCCACTTT

clone_size: .
v_call: TRBV12-3/TRBV12-4
d_call: TRBD1
j_call: TRBJ2-7
cdr3_aa: CASSLTGPSYGQYF
cdr3_nt: TGTGCCAGCAGTCTGACAGGGCCCTCCTACGGGCAGTACTTC

clone_size: .
v_call: TRBV10-3
d_call: .
j_call: TRBJ2-6
cdr3_aa: CAISRDTQSGANVLTF
cdr3_nt: TGTGCCATCAGCCGGGACACTCAGTCTGGGGCCAACGTCCTGACTTTC

clone_size: .
v_call: TRBV15
d_call: .
j_call: TRBJ2-1
cdr3_aa: CATSRSGEGTNEQFF
cdr3_nt: TGTGCCACCAGCAGGTCGGGAGAGGGGACAAATGAGCAGTTCTTC

clone_size: few
v_call: TRBV19
d_call: .
j_call: TRBJ1-1
cdr3_aa: CASKMFQVNTEAFF
cdr3_nt: TGTGCCAGTAAAATGTTTCAAGTGAACACTGAAGCTTTCTTT

clone_size: many
v_call: TRBV7-6
d_call: TRBD1
j_call: TRBJ1-1
cdr3_aa: CASSLQGAGGTEAFF
cdr3_nt: TGTGCCAGCAGCTTGCAGGGGGCGGGAGGCACTGAAGCTTTCTTT

clone_size: .
v_call: TRBV11-2
d_call: .
j_call: TRBJ2-4
cdr3_aa: CASSLGRDIQYF
cdr3_nt: TGTGCCAGCAGCTTAGGGCGGGACATTCAGTACTTC

clone_size: .
v_call: TRBV11-2
d_call: .
j_call: TRBJ2-4
cdr3_aa: CASSSLSTGLAKNIQYF
cdr3_nt: TGTGCCAGCAGCTCCCTCTCGACCGGGCTAGCCAAAAACATTCAGTACTTC

clone_size: .
v_call: TRBV2
d_call: .
j_call: TRBJ2-3
cdr3_aa: CASTSAGALSTDTQYF
cdr3_nt: TGTGCCAGCACCTCGGCGGGGGCCCTTAGCACAGATACGCAGTATTTT

clone_size: few
v_call: TRBV12-3/TRBV12-4
d_call: .
j_call: TRBJ2-2
cdr3_aa: CASRVSLRAPEELFF
cdr3_nt: TGTGCCAGCAGGGTGTCTTTAAGGGCACCGGAGGAGCTGTTTTTT

clone_size: .
v_call: TRBV7-6
d_call: .
j_call: TRBJ2-4
cdr3_aa: CASSLAVGDKAKNIQYF
cdr3_nt: TGTGCCAGCAGCTTAGCGGTCGGGGACAAAGCCAAAAACATTCAGTACTTC

clone_size: once
v_call: TRBV7-9
d_call: TRBD1
j_call: TRBJ1-1
cdr3_aa: CASSPGQGLGTEAFF
cdr3_nt: TGTGCCAGCAGCCCGGGACAGGGGTTAGGAACTGAAGCTTTCTTT

clone_size: .
v_call: TRBV11-1
d_call: .
j_call: TRBJ2-1
cdr3_aa: CASSLGQINEQFF
cdr3_nt: TGTGCCAGCAGCCTCGGACAGATCAATGAGCAGTTCTTC

clone_size: .
v_call: TRBV6-5
d_call: .
j_call: TRBJ2-5
cdr3_aa: CASGRGKGETQYF
cdr3_nt: TGTGCCAGCGGTAGGGGCAAAGGAGAGACCCAGTACTTC

clone_size: .
v_call: TRBV15
d_call: TRBD1
j_call: TRBJ1-5
cdr3_aa: CATSTLTGRRQPQHF
cdr3_nt: TGTGCCACCAGCACACTGACAGGGAGGAGACAGCCCCAGCATTTT

clone_size: .
v_call: TRBV4-1
d_call: .
j_call: TRBJ1-2
cdr3_aa: CASSQDRQVRGYTF
cdr3_nt: TGCGCCAGCAGCCAAGATAGACAGGTTCGAGGCTACACCTTC

clone_size: .
v_call: TRBV20-1
d_call: .
j_call: TRBJ2-6
cdr3_aa: CSANMGANVLTF
cdr3_nt: TGCAGTGCTAATATGGGGGCCAACGTCCTGACTTTC

clone_size: .
v_call: TRBV14
d_call: .
j_call: TRBJ1-6
cdr3_aa: CASSQTPGGASPLHF
cdr3_nt: TGTGCCAGCAGCCAAACCCCCGGGGGCGCATCACCCCTCCACTTT

clone_size: .
v_call: TRBV7-2
d_call: TRBD2
j_call: TRBJ2-7
cdr3_aa: CASSPNRLAVGEQYF
cdr3_nt: TGTGCCAGCAGCCCCAACAGACTAGCGGTAGGGGAGCAGTACTTC

clone_size: many
v_call: TRBV7-2
d_call: TRBD1
j_call: TRBJ2-7
cdr3_aa: CASSERPRDSLVEQYF
cdr3_nt: TGTGCCAGCAGCGAACGGCCCCGGGACAGTCTTGTCGAGCAGTACTTC

clone_size: .
v_call: TRBV28
d_call: .
j_call: TRBJ1-5
cdr3_aa: CASSSTGWPQHF
cdr3_nt: TGTGCCAGCAGTTCAACAGGGTGGCCCCAGCATTTT

clone_size: .
v_call: TRBV19
d_call: .
j_call: TRBJ1-2
cdr3_aa: CASSYSGHKGYTF
cdr3_nt: TGTGCCAGTAGTTACTCGGGCCACAAGGGCTACACCTTC

clone_size: .
v_call: TRBV12-3/TRBV12-4
d_call: .
j_call: TRBJ1-1
cdr3_aa: CASTNDRNTEAFF
cdr3_nt: TGTGCCAGCACCAACGACAGAAACACTGAAGCTTTCTTT

clone_size: few
v_call: TRBV2
d_call: TRBD1
j_call: TRBJ1-4
cdr3_aa: CASIRDRLATNEKLFF
cdr3_nt: TGTGCCAGCATACGGGACAGACTAGCAACTAATGAAAAACTGTTTTTT

clone_size: many
v_call: TRBV7-9
d_call: .
j_call: TRBJ2-3
cdr3_aa: CASSSYRDDNTQYF
cdr3_nt: TGTGCCAGCAGCTCATACAGGGACGACAATACGCAGTATTTT

clone_size: few
v_call: TRBV6-5
d_call: .
j_call: TRBJ1-6
cdr3_aa: CASQGKPNSPLHF
cdr3_nt: TGTGCCAGCCAGGGAAAACCTAATTCACCCCTCCACTTT

clone_size: once
v_call: TRBV27
d_call: .
j_call: TRBJ1-6
cdr3_aa: CASSLSLQGLSSYNSPHHF
cdr3_nt: TGTGCCAGCAGTTTATCACTACAGGGCCTTAGCTCCTATAATTCACCCCACCACTTT

clone_size: .
v_call: TRBV2
d_call: .
j_call: TRBJ2-1
cdr3_aa: CASSGEVQGEQFF
cdr3_nt: TGTGCCAGCAGTGGAGAGGTCCAGGGTGAGCAGTTCTTC

clone_size: .
v_call: TRBV6-6
d_call: TRBD1
j_call: TRBJ1-4
cdr3_aa: CASGDRRDEKLFF
cdr3_nt: TGTGCCAGCGGGGACAGGAGAGATGAAAAACTGTTTTTT

clone_size: many
v_call: TRBV7-2
d_call: .
j_call: TRBJ2-5
cdr3_aa: CASSLGPDTGETQYF
cdr3_nt: TGTGCCAGCAGCTTAGGTCCGGACACCGGAGAGACCCAGTACTTC

clone_size: .
v_call: TRBV24-1
d_call: .
j_call: TRBJ2-1
cdr3_aa: CATSDPTGSKSNEQFF
cdr3_nt: TGTGCCACCAGTGACCCCACAGGGTCCAAGAGCAATGAGCAGTTCTTC

clone_size: .
v_call: TRBV7-2
d_call: .
j_call: TRBJ2-5
cdr3_aa: CASTKEAGVQETQYF
cdr3_nt: TGTGCCAGCACTAAGGAAGCTGGAGTCCAAGAGACCCAGTACTTC

clone_size: .
v_call: TRBV20-1
d_call: TRBD2
j_call: TRBJ2-3
cdr3_aa: CSAKRELSADTQYF
cdr3_nt: TGCAGTGCAAAGCGGGAGTTGAGCGCAGATACGCAGTATTTT

clone_size: many
v_call: TRBV7-2
d_call: .
j_call: TRBJ2-3
cdr3_aa: CASSSPRTDTQYF
cdr3_nt: TGTGCCAGCAGCTCCCCAAGGACAGATACGCAGTATTTT

clone_size: few
v_call: TRBV20-1
d_call: .
j_call: TRBJ1-5
cdr3_aa: CSASLQSSNQPQHF
cdr3_nt: TGCAGTGCTAGTCTCCAGTCTAGCAATCAGCCCCAGCATTTT

clone_size: many
v_call: TRBV7-2
d_call: .
j_call: TRBJ2-5
cdr3_aa: CASSLTDQETQYF
cdr3_nt: TGTGCCAGCAGCTTAACAGACCAAGAGACCCAGTACTTC

clone_size: .
v_call: TRBV4-1
d_call: .
j_call: TRBJ2-7
cdr3_aa: CASSQTTGYEQYF
cdr3_nt: TGCGCCAGCAGCCAAACTACAGGGTACGAGCAGTACTTC

clone_size: .
v_call: TRBV11-1
d_call: .
j_call: TRBJ1-1
cdr3_aa: CASSPYRYTEAFF
cdr3_nt: TGTGCCAGCAGCCCCTACCGGTACACTGAAGCTTTCTTT